These 16 T cell receptor beta chains were all obtained from the same sample, sequenced in a study of shared clonotypes between healthy human individuals. The data were produced by immunoSEQ multiplex PCR, yet TCRdb's version contains in-frame clones alone and is incomplete. Of roughly 2.5 million clones listed, over 85% are singletons. Sequencing was carried out using naive CD4+ T cells sorted from blood. This sample's subset: CD45RA+ positively selected. The receptors shown here come from a man aged 18 to 30 in good health.

For this clone: One end of the junction fails to match germline, which may point to a read error. This chain links TRBV6-5 with TRBJ1-5; D call uncertain. This CDR3 comprises 15 residues. Looked up from germline, CDR1 is MNHEY and CDR2 is SVGAGI. The CDR3 spells CASSYTADSDQPQHF. CDR3 DNA sequence: TGTGCCAGCAGTTATACAGCTGATAGCGATCAGCCCCAGCATTTT.

The gene calls are TRBV11-1 and TRBJ2-5; a possible D gene is TRBD1 (6 bases). The CDR3 extends over 13 amino acids. Germline CDR1 reads SGHAT; CDR2 reads FQDESV (reference sequence). V was cut by 5 bases and J by 1 base, with 8 bases left in between. The CDR3 spells CASSRTVQETQYF. DNA of the CDR3: TGTGCCAGCAGCCGGACAGTCCAAGAGACCCAGTACTTC.

This rearrangement joins TRBV18 to TRBJ1-3; D remains unclear. Germline CDR1 and CDR2: KGHSH and LQKENI. The V and J ends lost 1 base and 0 bases respectively, with 13 bases between them. CDR3 length: 17 residues. CDR3 in DNA: TGTGCCAGCTCACCACAAACCCAGGCGATCTCTGGAAACACCATATATTTT. It codes for CASSPQTQAISGNTIYF. Drawing the rest from reference TRBV18 and TRBJ1-3, the complete variable domain is NAGVMQNPRHLVRRRGQEARLRCSPMKGHSHVYWYRQLPEEGLKFMVYLQKENIIDESGMPKERFSAEFPKEGPSILRIQQVVRGDSAAYFCASSPQTQAISGNTIYFGEGSWLTVV.

The rearrangement joins TRBV11-2 to TRBJ1-4, with D tentatively TRBD1 (6 bases). Germline V gene data show CDR1 as SGHAT and CDR2 as FQNNGV. V shed 7 bases and J shed 5 bases, with 26 bases lying between them. The CDR3 is 18 residues long. In DNA, the CDR3 is TGTGCCAGCAACGAACTGGGACATTATTCAGCAGTAAATGAAAAACTGTTTTTT. This codes for CASNELGHYSAVNEKLFF. The complete variable domain, with remaining parts taken from reference TRBV11-2 and TRBJ1-4, reads EAGVAQSPRYKIIEKRQSVAFWCNPISGHATLYWYQQILGQGPKLLIQFQNNGVVDDSQLPKDRFSAERLKGVDSTLKIQPAKLEDSAVYLCASNELGHYSAVNEKLFFGSGTQLSVL.

The V call is TRBV6-1, the J call TRBJ2-7; D call uncertain. There are 12 residues in the CDR3. Trimming left V 1 base short and J 4 bases short, with 5 bases between. Germline V gene data show CDR1 as MNHNS and CDR2 as SASEGT. The CDR3 loop is CASSEDEYEQYF. The CDR3 coding sequence is TGTGCCAGCAGTGAAGACGAGTACGAGCAGTACTTC.

The chain uses TRBV19 and TRBJ2-3; 8 positions match TRBD2. V was clipped by 7 bases and J by 5 bases; unmatched bases: 14. The germline V gene encodes CDR1 LNHDA and CDR2 SQIVND (reference sequence). The CDR3 length is 16 residues. CDR3 in DNA: TGTGCCAGTATGAATCCGGGCGGGAGCGGGGGAGATACGCAGTATTTT. It is translated as CASMNPGGSGGDTQYF.

This clone was observed once. J is TRBJ2-5 and V is TRBV5-1; TRBD1 is a possible D gene (6 bases). Trimming pared 0 bases from V and 5 bases from J, leaving 14 bases between. Per germline, CDR1 SGHRS and CDR2 YFSETQ. The CDR3 is 15 residues long. The DNA of the CDR3 is TGCGCCAGCAGCTTGGGGGGCGCAGGGGCGGAGACCCAGTACTTC. Its translation is CASSLGGAGAETQYF.

V and J are TRBV9 and TRBJ2-7, with 7 nucleotides matching TRBD1. The CDR3 has 15 residues. Trimming took 3 bases from V and 4 from J; bases not matched to a gene: 10. Germline V lookup: CDR1 SGDLS, CDR2 YYNGEE. CDR3 loop: CASSAGTAPGYEQYF. The CDR3 region has the DNA TGTGCCAGCAGCGCAGGGACAGCCCCAGGGTACGAGCAGTACTTC.

V usage is TRBV6-5 and J usage is TRBJ2-2; D may be TRBD1 (6 bases). Germline CDR1 reads MNHEY; CDR2 reads SVGAGI. V shed 0 bases and J shed 6 bases, with 14 bases lying between them. CDR3 length equals 16 residues. This chain's CDR3 is CASSYSRTGRAGELFF. The CDR3 DNA sequence: TGTGCCAGCAGTTACTCGAGAACAGGGCGTGCCGGGGAGCTGTTTTTT.

The chain couples TRBV6-1 to TRBJ2-3; tentatively, D is TRBD1 (5 bases). The length of the CDR3 is 15 residues. Germline CDR1 reads MNHNS; CDR2 reads SASEGT. V dropped 2 bases and J dropped 1 base, with 10 bases sitting between them. CDR3 loop: CASSEWGLGTDTQYF. CDR3 nucleotide sequence: TGTGCCAGCAGTGAATGGGGCTTGGGCACAGATACGCAGTATTTT.

A word on this clone: Other DNA sequences in this sample translate to the same CDR3. The CDR3 region has the DNA TGTGCCAGCAGCTTATCGGGGGACGAGCAGTACTTC. Protein: CASSLSGDEQYF. This chain joins TRBV7-9 and TRBJ2-7, with D perhaps matching TRBD2 (6 bases). Germline V gene sequence: CDR1 SEHNR, CDR2 FQNEAQ (reference sequence). The CDR3 covers 12 residues. V was trimmed by 2 bases and J by 5 bases, leaving 7 bases between them.

As regards this clone: One end of the junction does not line up with germline, which may come from a read error. The V gene is TRBV7-6, the J gene TRBJ2-7; D perhaps matches TRBD1 (6 bases). The germline V gene has CDR1 SGHVS and CDR2 FNYEAQ. CDR3 length equals 15 residues. Here the CDR3 reads CASTLKPDSFYEQYF. The CDR3 DNA follows: TGTGCCAGCACCTTAAAGCCGGACAGCTTCTACGAGCAGTACTTC.

V is TRBV5-6 and J is TRBJ2-7; no definite D call. CDR1 is SGHDT, CDR2 YYEEEE, per germline. The V end was cut by 0 bases, the J end by 1 base, with 11 bases between. This CDR3 region has 15 residues. The CDR3 nucleotides are TGTGCCAGCAGCTTGGTTGGAATTCTATCCTACGAGCAGTACTTC. As protein: CASSLVGILSYEQYF.

The chain carries TRBV5-5 and TRBJ2-7; no clear D. There are 15 residues in the CDR3. V lost 4 bases and J 0 bases, leaving 14 bases between the germline ends. CDR1 and CDR2 from the germline V gene are SGHKS and YYEKEE (reference sequence). The CDR3 loop is CASSPALVSSYEQYF. The CDR3 DNA sequence: TGTGCCAGCAGCCCCGCCTTGGTCAGCTCCTACGAGCAGTACTTC.

The chain joins TRBV11-2 to TRBJ2-1, with D perhaps TRBD1 (6 bases). Germline V CDR1 and CDR2: SGHAT, FQNNGV. This CDR3 spans 16 amino acids. V gave up 2 bases and J gave up 4 bases, with 15 bases separating them. DNA of the CDR3: TGTGCCAGCAGCTTATTGGGGGCAGGGGCGTACAATGAGCAGTTCTTC. Its protein is CASSLLGAGAYNEQFF.

The chain links TRBV29-1 to TRBJ1-1; D not resolved. V lost 2 bases, J lost 0 bases, and 10 bases lay in between. The CDR3 has 14 amino acids. The germline CDR1 and CDR2 sequences are SQVTM and ANQGSEA. CDR3 region: CSVELQSLNTEAFF. The CDR3 region has the DNA TGCAGCGTTGAACTCCAGTCCTTGAACACTGAAGCTTTCTTT. The entire variable domain, with the rest obtained from reference TRBV29-1 and TRBJ1-1, is as follows: SAVISQKPSRDICQRGTSLTIQCQVDSQVTMMFWYRQQPGQSLTLIATANQGSEATYESGFVIDKFPISRPNLTFSTLTVSNMSPEDSSIYLCSVELQSLNTEAFFGQGTRLTVV.